This passage covers 8 T cell receptor beta chains from one sample sequenced in a study of blood T cell repertoires in COVID-19. Profiling relied on immunoSEQ multiplex PCR, and the TCRdb table lists in-frame clones only, not all of them. The repertoire has 200,000 to 250,000 clones, almost 85% of them found once; the top ten carry 3.5% to 4.5%. The sample consisted of peripheral blood. Source of these receptors: a middle-aged man with acute or convalescent COVID-19.

The chain couples TRBV6-5 to TRBJ1-1, with TRBD1 matching 8 bases. V shed 7 bases and J 4 bases; nucleotides not matched to a gene: 5. Germline V lookup: CDR1 MNHEY, CDR2 SVGAGI. CDR3 length equals 13 residues. CDR3 DNA: TGTGCCAGCACCGGGACAGGCGGCACTGAAGCTTTCTTT. This gives the protein CASTGTGGTEAFF.

V and J are TRBV28 and TRBJ1-2, with no clear D. Trimming pared 7 bases from V and 8 bases from J, leaving 11 bases between. This CDR3 is built from 11 residues. The germline V gene has CDR1 MDHEN and CDR2 SYDVKM. In DNA form, the CDR3 reads TGTGCCAGCACGACTACCCGGGGCTACACCTTC. This encodes CASTTTRGYTF.

V usage is TRBV5-6 and J usage is TRBJ1-6, with D hard to call. The V gene's germline CDR1 is SGHDT and CDR2 YYEEEE. The V gene lost 3 bases and the J gene lost 8 bases, with 6 bases spanning the gap. This CDR3 comprises 12 residues. The CDR3 region is CASSYPDSPLHF. CDR3 in DNA: TGTGCCAGCAGCTATCCCGATTCACCCCTCCACTTT.

The rearrangement links TRBV4-1 to TRBJ2-4; 9 bases are shared with TRBD1. V trimming: 0 bases; J trimming: 4 bases; junction bases outside the gene matches: 1. The CDR3 extends over 15 amino acids. The germline gives CDR1 MGHRA, CDR2 YSYEKL. CDR3 amino acids: CASSQEGTGKNIQYF. The CDR3 bases are TGCGCCAGCAGCCAAGAAGGGACAGGGAAAAACATTCAGTACTTC.

Here the CDR3 DNA reads TGTGCCAGCAGCTTTCTGGACAGTATTTATGGCTACACCTTC. This sequence encodes CASSFLDSIYGYTF. The chain uses TRBV5-6 and TRBJ1-2, with D possibly matching TRBD1 (6 bases). This CDR3 is built from 14 residues. Germline V gene data show CDR1 as SGHDT and CDR2 as YYEEEE. V was shortened by 2 bases and J by 5 bases, with 13 bases between the two germline ends.

This clone has more than one count but fewer than ten. Written as DNA, the CDR3 is TGCGCCAGCAGCTCCACAGGGGGCTCTTACGAGCAGTACTTC. This encodes CASSSTGGSYEQYF. The chain couples TRBV5-1 to TRBJ2-7, with 9 bases lining up with TRBD1. CDR3 size: 14 residues. The V gene's germline CDR1 is SGHRS and CDR2 YFSETQ. V was clipped by 3 bases and J by 4 bases; unmatched bases: 5.

This chain uses TRBV6-5 with TRBJ1-5; weak D call: TRBD1 (5 bases). Trimming pared 5 bases from V and 6 bases from J, leaving 17 bases between. The CDR3 loop spans 15 amino acids. From germline, CDR1 is MNHEY and CDR2 SVGAGI. CDR3 in amino acids: CASSRGFRGSQPQHF. CDR3 coding DNA: TGTGCCAGCAGTCGTGGGTTCCGGGGGAGTCAGCCCCAGCATTTT.

This chain uses TRBV12-2 with TRBJ2-7; the listed D gene, TRBD1, was not tested against the DNA. TRBV12-2 is listed as a pseudogene. The CDR3 spans 17 residues. DNA for the CDR3: TGTGCAAGTCGCCCAGCGGGGTCGGGACAGGGTCCCTACGAGCAGTACTTC. Translation: CASRPAGSGQGPYEQYF.